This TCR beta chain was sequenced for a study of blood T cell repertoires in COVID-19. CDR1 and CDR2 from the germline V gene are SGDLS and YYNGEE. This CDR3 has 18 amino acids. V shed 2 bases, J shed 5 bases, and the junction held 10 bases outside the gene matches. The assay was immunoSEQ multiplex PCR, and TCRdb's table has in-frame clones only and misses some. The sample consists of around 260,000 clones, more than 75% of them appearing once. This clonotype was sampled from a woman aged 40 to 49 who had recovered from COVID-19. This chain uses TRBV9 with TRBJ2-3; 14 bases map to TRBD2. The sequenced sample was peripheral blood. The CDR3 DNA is TGTGCCAGCAGCGTCAATCCGACTAGCGGGGGGGCAGAAGATACGCAGTATTTT. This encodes CASSVNPTSGGAEDTQYF.